This T cell receptor beta chain was recovered during a study of CD4 and CD8 cells across lung adenocarcinoma regions. This clonotype has more than one count but fewer than ten. A read error may produce the germline difference seen at one junction end. Donors had localized lung adenocarcinoma, a non-small cell lung cancer. In TCRdb, the PCR reads were re-called with MiXCR into one record per CDR3 protein. The sample holds roughly 10,000 distinct CDR3 sequences; approximately 46% are singletons and the top ten take around 30%. This CDR3 has 13 amino acids. The germline CDR1 and CDR2 sequences are SGHTA and FQGTGA.

The clonotype was recovered from a male donor with lung adenocarcinoma. The CD4 and CD8 labels of this study may be unreliable. The specimen was CD8+ T cells from the margin of a lung tumor. This sequence joins TRBV7-3 and TRBJ2-5; no firm D call. This chain's CDR3 is CASSLMEQGTQYF. Here the CDR3 DNA reads TGTGCCAGCAGCTTAATGGAGCAAGGGACCCAGTACTTC. The entire variable domain, with the rest obtained from reference TRBV7-3 and TRBJ2-5, is as follows: GAGVSQTPSNKVTEKGKYVELRCDPISGHTALYWYRQSLGQGPEFLIYFQGTGAADDSGLPNDRFFAVRPEGSVSTLKIQRTERGDSAVYLCASSLMEQGTQYFGPGTRLLVL.